This TCR beta chain appears in the sequencing data of a study of beta chain features in type 1 diabetes. General study points: Whether TCRB rearrangement is influenced by HLA type went unresolved here.

On this clone: Its antigen remains unknown.

Expressed TCRB transcripts got sequenced, as all isolated RNA was reverse transcribed. Profiling relied on immunoSEQ multiplex PCR, and the TCRdb table lists in-frame clones only, not all of them. The sample contains fewer than 350,000 clones, 8% of which appear only once. The CDR3 runs 14 residues. Germline V gene lookup returns CDR1 SGHNT and CDR2 YYREEE (reference sequence). V lost 7 bases, J lost 6 bases, and 16 bases lay in between. This clonotype was sampled from a woman aged 18 to 35 in good health. J is TRBJ1-4 and V is TRBV5-4; D might be TRBD1 (6 bases). Source material: central memory CD4+ T cells from blood. The CDR3 spells CASARGGIDEKLFF. The CDR3 region has the DNA TGTGCCAGCGCCCGCGGGGGCATTGATGAAAAACTGTTTTTT. The full variable domain, with the rest looked up from reference TRBV5-4 and TRBJ1-4, is ETGVTQSPTHLIKTRGQQVTLRCSSQSGHNTVSWYQQALGQGPQFIFQYYREEENGRGNFPPRFSGLQFPNYSSELNVNALELDDSALYLCASARGGIDEKLFFGSGTQLSVL.